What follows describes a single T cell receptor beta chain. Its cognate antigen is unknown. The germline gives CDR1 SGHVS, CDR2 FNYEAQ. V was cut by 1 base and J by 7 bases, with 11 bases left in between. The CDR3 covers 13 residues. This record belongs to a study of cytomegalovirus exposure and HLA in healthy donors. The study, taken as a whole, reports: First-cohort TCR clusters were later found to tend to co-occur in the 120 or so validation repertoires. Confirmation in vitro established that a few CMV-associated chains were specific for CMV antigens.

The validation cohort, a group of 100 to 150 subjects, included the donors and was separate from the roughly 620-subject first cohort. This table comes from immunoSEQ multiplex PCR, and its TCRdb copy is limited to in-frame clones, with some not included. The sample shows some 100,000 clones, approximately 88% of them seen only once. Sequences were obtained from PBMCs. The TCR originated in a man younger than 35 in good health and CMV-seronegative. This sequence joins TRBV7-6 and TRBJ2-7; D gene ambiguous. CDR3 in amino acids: CASSLGVSGEQYF. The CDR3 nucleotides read TGTGCCAGCAGCTTAGGCGTGTCCGGGGAGCAGTACTTC.